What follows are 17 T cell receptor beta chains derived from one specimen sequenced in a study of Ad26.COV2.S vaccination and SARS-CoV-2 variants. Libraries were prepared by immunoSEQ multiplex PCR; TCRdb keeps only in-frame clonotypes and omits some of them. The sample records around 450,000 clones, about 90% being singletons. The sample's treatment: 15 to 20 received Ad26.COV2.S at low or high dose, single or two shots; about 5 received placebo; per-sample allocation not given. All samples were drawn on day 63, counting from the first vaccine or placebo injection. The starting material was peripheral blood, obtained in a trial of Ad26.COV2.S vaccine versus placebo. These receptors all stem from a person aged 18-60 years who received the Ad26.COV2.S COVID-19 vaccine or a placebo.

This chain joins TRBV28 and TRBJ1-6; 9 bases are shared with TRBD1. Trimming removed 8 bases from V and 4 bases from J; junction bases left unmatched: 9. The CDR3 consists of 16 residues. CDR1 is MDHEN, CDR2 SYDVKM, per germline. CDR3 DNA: TGTGCCAGCTATCAACCGGGACAGGGATATAATTCACCCCTCCACTTT. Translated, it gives CASYQPGQGYNSPLHF.

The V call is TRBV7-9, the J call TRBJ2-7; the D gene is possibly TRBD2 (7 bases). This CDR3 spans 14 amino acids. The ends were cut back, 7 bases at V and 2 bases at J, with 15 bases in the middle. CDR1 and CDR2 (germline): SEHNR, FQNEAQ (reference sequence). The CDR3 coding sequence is TGTGCCAGCACCCCTGGGGGGGCCACCTACGAGCAGTACTTC. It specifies CASTPGGATYEQYF.

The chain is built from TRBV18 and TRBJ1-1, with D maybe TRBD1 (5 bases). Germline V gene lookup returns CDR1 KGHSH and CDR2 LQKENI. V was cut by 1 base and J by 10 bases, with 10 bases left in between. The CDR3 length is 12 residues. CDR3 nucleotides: TGTGCCAGCTCACCACTAAGGACACTAGCTTTCTTT. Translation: CASSPLRTLAFF.

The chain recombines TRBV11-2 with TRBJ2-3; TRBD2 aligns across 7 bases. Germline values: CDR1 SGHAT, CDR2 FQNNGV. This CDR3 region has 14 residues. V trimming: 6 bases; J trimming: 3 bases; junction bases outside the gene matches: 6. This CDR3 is CASRLAPLTDTQYF. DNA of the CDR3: TGTGCCAGCAGACTAGCGCCGCTGACAGATACGCAGTATTTT.

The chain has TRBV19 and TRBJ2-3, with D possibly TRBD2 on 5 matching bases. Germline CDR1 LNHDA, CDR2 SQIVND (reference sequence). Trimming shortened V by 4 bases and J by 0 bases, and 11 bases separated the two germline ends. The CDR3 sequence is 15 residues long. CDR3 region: CASSKTTLSTDTQYF. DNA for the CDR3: TGTGCCAGTAGTAAGACTACGTTGAGCACAGATACGCAGTATTTT.

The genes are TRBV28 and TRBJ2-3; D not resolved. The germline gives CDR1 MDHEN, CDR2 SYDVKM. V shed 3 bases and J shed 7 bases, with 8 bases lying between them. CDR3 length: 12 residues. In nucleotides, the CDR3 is TGTGCCAGCAGTTTCTCCAGTTATACGCAGTATTTT. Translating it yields CASSFSSYTQYF.

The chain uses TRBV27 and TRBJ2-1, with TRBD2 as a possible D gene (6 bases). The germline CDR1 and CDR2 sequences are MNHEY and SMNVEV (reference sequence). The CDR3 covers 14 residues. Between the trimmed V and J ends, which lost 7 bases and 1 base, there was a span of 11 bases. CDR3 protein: CASMGGRSYNEQFF. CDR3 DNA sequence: TGTGCCAGCATGGGGGGACGTTCCTACAATGAGCAGTTCTTC.

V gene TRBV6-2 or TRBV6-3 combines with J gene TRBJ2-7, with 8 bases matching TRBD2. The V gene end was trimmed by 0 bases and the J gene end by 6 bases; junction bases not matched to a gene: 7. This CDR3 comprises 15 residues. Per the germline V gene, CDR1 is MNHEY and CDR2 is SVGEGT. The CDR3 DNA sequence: TGTGCCAGCAGTTACTCAGAGGTAGCGGGGCCCGAGCAGTACTTC. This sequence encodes CASSYSEVAGPEQYF.

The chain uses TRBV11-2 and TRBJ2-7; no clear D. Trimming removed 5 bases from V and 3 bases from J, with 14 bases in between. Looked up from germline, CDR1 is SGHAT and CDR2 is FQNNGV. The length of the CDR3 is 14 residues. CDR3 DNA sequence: TGTGCCAGCAGCACCGATGTGGGATTCTACGAGCAGTACTTC. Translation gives CASSTDVGFYEQYF.

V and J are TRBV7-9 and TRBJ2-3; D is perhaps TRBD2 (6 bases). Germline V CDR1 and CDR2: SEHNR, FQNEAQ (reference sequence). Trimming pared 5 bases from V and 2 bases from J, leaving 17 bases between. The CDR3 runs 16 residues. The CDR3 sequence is CASSLFRDSSTDTQYF. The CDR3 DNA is TGTGCCAGCAGCCTCTTCCGGGACTCATCCACAGATACGCAGTATTTT.

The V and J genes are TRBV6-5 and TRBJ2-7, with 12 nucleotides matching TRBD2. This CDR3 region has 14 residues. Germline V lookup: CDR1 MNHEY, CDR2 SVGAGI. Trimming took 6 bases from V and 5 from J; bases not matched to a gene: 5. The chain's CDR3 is CASRGTSGWNEQYF. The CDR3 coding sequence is TGTGCCAGCAGGGGGACTAGCGGGTGGAACGAGCAGTACTTC.

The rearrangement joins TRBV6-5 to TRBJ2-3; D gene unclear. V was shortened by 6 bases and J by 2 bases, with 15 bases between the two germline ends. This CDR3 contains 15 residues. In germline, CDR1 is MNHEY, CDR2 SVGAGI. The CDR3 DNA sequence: TGTGCCAGCAGGCCTCAAATCAGAACCACAGATACGCAGTATTTT. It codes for CASRPQIRTTDTQYF.

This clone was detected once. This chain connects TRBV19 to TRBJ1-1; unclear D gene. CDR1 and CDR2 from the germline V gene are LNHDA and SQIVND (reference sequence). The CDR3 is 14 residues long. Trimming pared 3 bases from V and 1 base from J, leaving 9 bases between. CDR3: CASSIGQTNTEAFF. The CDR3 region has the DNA TGTGCCAGTAGTATCGGCCAGACGAACACTGAAGCTTTCTTT.

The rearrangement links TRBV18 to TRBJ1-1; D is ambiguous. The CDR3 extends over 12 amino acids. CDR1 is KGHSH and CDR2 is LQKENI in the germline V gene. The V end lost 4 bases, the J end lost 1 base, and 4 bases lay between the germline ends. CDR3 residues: CASSLGNTEAFF. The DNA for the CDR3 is TGTGCCAGCTCACTGGGGAACACTGAAGCTTTCTTT.

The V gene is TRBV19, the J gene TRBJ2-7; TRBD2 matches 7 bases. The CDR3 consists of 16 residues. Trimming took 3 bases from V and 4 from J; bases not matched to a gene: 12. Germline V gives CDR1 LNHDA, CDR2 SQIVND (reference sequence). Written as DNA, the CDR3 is TGTGCCAGTAGTATGGGCGGGAGCCCCCGCGGTTACGAGCAGTACTTC. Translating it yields CASSMGGSPRGYEQYF.

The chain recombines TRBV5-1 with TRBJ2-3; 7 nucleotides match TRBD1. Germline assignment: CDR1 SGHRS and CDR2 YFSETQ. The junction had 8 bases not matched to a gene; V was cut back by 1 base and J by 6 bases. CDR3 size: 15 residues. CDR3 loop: CASSLRGLAGDTQYF. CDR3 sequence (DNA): TGCGCCAGCAGCTTGAGGGGGCTAGCTGGGGATACGCAGTATTTT.

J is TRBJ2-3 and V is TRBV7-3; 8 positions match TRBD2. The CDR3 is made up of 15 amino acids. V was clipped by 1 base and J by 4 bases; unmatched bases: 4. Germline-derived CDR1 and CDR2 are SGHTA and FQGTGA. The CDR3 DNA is TGTGCCAGCAGCTTAAACTCGGGAGGGCCAGATACGCAGTATTTT. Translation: CASSLNSGGPDTQYF.